This paragraph covers one T cell receptor (beta chain) sequence. Its antigen is not known. Looked up from germline, CDR1 is SGHVS and CDR2 is FNYEAQ. CDR3 length equals 15 residues. Trimming removed 6 bases from V and 4 bases from J; junction bases left unmatched: 6. These data belong to a study of PD-1 blockade in classical Hodgkin lymphoma. The study's findings and limits: TCR diversity in CD4+, not CD8+, cells rose significantly by C4D1.

All the patients suffered relapse after autologous stem cell transplantation, and brentuximab vedotin exposure differed. TCRdb's table, derived via immunoSEQ multiplex PCR, lists solely in-frame clones and lacks some. The sample records 100,000 or so clones, approximately 90% being singletons. The receptor was isolated from a human donor with classical Hodgkin lymphoma. The sample consisted of peripheral blood mononuclear cells (PBMCs), taken before the second cycle of nivolumab. This sequence joins TRBV7-6 and TRBJ2-5; 12 bases align to TRBD1. The CDR3 DNA sequence: TGTGCCAGCAGACCTGGGACAGGGGGCCGAGAGACCCAGTACTTC. Translated: CASRPGTGGRETQYF.